This T cell receptor (beta chain) is from a study of blood T cell repertoires in COVID-19. Here immunoSEQ multiplex PCR was the method, and the copy in TCRdb shows in-frame clones only, minus some. The sample has 97,000 or so clones; 90% are singletons. This CDR3 contains 13 residues. Germline V gene lookup returns CDR1 MNHEY and CDR2 SVGEGT. V was shortened by 0 bases and J by 3 bases, with 6 bases between the two germline ends. The TCR comes from a man between 60 and 75 years old with acute or convalescent COVID-19. The chain carries TRBV6-2 or TRBV6-3 and TRBJ2-7; possible D gene TRBD1, 5 bases. The sample consisted of peripheral blood. The CDR3 DNA reads TGTGCCAGCAGTTACTCAGGGGACTACGAGCAGTACGTC. It encodes CASSYSGDYEQYV.